One and the same sample provided the 27 T cell receptor beta chains below, sequenced in a study of glioma-infiltrating T cells. TCR alpha and beta CDR3 regions were amplified from RNA using iRepertoire nested multiplex PCR. MiXCR, applied by TCRdb to the multiplex PCR reads, yields one record per CDR3 protein. The sample gives approximately 190,000 distinct CDR3 sequences, approximately 30% of which show up once; 20% is in the top ten. The sequencing input was glioma tissue, nonneoplastic brain tissue, or PBMCs (not recorded which). The receptors shown here come from a human donor with low-grade glioma or glioblastoma, undergoing nonglioma brain surgery, or in good health (not recorded which).

The chain carries TRBV20-1 and TRBJ2-1, with D perhaps TRBD2 (6 bases). Germline assignment: CDR1 DFQATT and CDR2 SNEGSKA (reference sequence). This CDR3 has 13 residues. V was pared by 0 bases and J by 8 bases, with 11 bases between. CDR3 loop: CSARERGDYEQFF. The CDR3 nucleotides are TGCAGTGCTAGAGAGCGGGGAGACTATGAGCAGTTCTTC.

This clonotype was seen ten or more times. The chain recombines TRBV7-6 with TRBJ1-1, with D hard to call. With 0 bases removed from V and 9 bases from J, the gap between germline ends came to 11 bases. Per germline, CDR1 SGHVS and CDR2 FNYEAQ. The CDR3 loop spans 13 amino acids. The CDR3 is CASSLAEVGQAFF. The CDR3 nucleotides are TGTGCCAGCAGCTTAGCCGAGGTTGGTCAAGCTTTCTTT. The entire variable domain, with the rest obtained from reference TRBV7-6 and TRBJ1-1, is as follows: GAGVSQSPRYKVTKRGQDVALRCDPISGHVSLYWYRQALGQGPEFLTYFNYEAQQDKSGLPNDRFSAERPEGSISTLTIQRTEQRDSAMYRCASSLAEVGQAFFGQGTRLTVV.

This clonotype was counted at least ten times. The chain has TRBV2 and TRBJ2-1; 10 bases are a match to TRBD2. CDR3 length: 15 amino acids. Per the germline V gene, CDR1 is SNHLY and CDR2 is FYNNEI. V was clipped by 8 bases and J by 4 bases; unmatched bases: 8. The CDR3 nucleotides read TGTGCCAGCTCCCCAGGACTAGCGGAATACAATGAGCAGTTCTTC. Its translation: CASSPGLAEYNEQFF.

The genes are TRBV3-1 and TRBJ2-7, with D perhaps matching TRBD1 (6 bases). This CDR3 has 14 residues. CDR1 LGHDT and CDR2 YNNKEL come from the germline V gene (reference sequence). Trimming took off 4 bases at V and 5 bases at J, with 15 bases between the two ends. CDR3 in amino acids: CASSREGGVNEQYF. CDR3 nucleotides: TGTGCCAGCAGCCGGGAAGGGGGAGTAAACGAGCAGTACTTC.

This clonotype came up many times. J is TRBJ2-1 and V is TRBV3-1, with 10 bases identical to TRBD2. Germline-derived CDR1 and CDR2 are LGHDT and YNNKEL (reference sequence). V lost 1 base to trimming and J lost 9 bases; unmatched junction nucleotides: 3. This CDR3 contains 14 residues. The CDR3 coding sequence is TGTGCCAGCAGCCAAGGGGGGACTAGCGCTGAGCAGTTCTTC. Translated, it gives CASSQGGTSAEQFF.

The rearrangement links TRBV3-1 to TRBJ2-7; 9 nucleotides line up with TRBD2. Losses at the gene ends were 1 base for V and 7 bases for J; bases not matched to a gene: 14. This CDR3 contains 17 residues. In germline, CDR1 is LGHDT, CDR2 YNNKEL (reference sequence). The CDR3 nucleotides are TGTGCCAGCAGCCAAGGCGCCGGGACTAGCATTTACAATGAGCAGTACTTC. The encoded protein is CASSQGAGTSIYNEQYF.

This clonotype turned up a few times. The CDR3: CASSFGTLRGEQYF. The CDR3, as DNA: TGCGCCAGCAGCTTCGGGACACTCCGCGGGGAGCAGTACTTC. V gene TRBV5-1 combines with J gene TRBJ2-7; maybe TRBD1 (6 bases). V was trimmed by 2 bases and J by 7 bases, leaving 16 bases between them. This CDR3 spans 14 amino acids. CDR1 and CDR2 from the germline V gene are SGHRS and YFSETQ. Full variable domain (remainder filled in from reference TRBV5-1 and TRBJ2-7): KAGVTQTPRYLIKTRGQQVTLSCSPISGHRSVSWYQQTPGQGLQFLFEYFSETQRNKGNFPGRFSGRQFSNSRSEMNVSTLELGDSALYLCASSFGTLRGEQYFGPGTRLTVT.

The sample holds one count of this clonotype. This may be a read error: a much more frequent sequence differs by one nucleotide. The chain joins TRBV29-1 to TRBJ2-7, with 7 bases that match TRBD1. This CDR3 has 13 residues. Germline V gene lookup returns CDR1 SQVTM and CDR2 ANQGSEA. CDR3 protein: CSVIRDSPYGQYF. CDR3 in DNA: TGCAGCGTCATCCGGGACAGTCCCTACGGGCAGTACTTC.

The table lists this clonotype with a count of one. A much larger clone differs by one base, so this may be a read error. The chain couples TRBV20-1 to TRBJ2-5, with no clear D. With 5 bases removed from V and 5 bases from J, the gap between germline ends came to 9 bases. CDR1 is DFQATT, CDR2 SNEGSKA, per germline (reference sequence). This CDR3 comprises 11 residues. CDR3 sequence: CSAGTLETQYF. The DNA for the CDR3 is TGCAGTGCTGGCACGTTGGAGACCCAGTACTTC.

This clonotype appeared many times. J is TRBJ2-1 and V is TRBV15; D may be TRBD2 (7 bases). Looked up from germline, CDR1 is LNHNV and CDR2 is YYDKDF (reference sequence). The V and J ends lost 0 bases and 0 bases respectively, with 12 bases between them. The CDR3 covers 17 residues. The DNA for the CDR3 is TGTGCCACCAGCAGAGATTTGGGGGGGGCCTCCTACAATGAGCAGTTCTTC. Protein product: CATSRDLGGASYNEQFF.

As for this clonotype: This may stem from a read error, because a much larger clone lies one nucleotide away. CDR3 nucleotide sequence: TGCGCCAGCAGCCGCCCGTACAGGGACTACACCTTC. Protein: CASSRPYRDYTF. The chain employs TRBV4-1 and TRBJ1-2; D perhaps matches TRBD1 (6 bases). The CDR3 extends over 12 amino acids. The V end lost 4 bases, the J end lost 10 bases, and 13 bases lay between the germline ends. Looked up from germline, CDR1 is MGHRA and CDR2 is YSYEKL.

A note on this clonotype: A much larger clonotype is one base distant, so this may be a read error. The V call is TRBV24-1, the J call TRBJ2-3; 7 bases align to TRBD1. The V and J ends lost 8 bases and 1 base, in that order; junction bases with no gene match: 11. The CDR3 is made up of 16 amino acids. The V gene's germline CDR1 is KGHDR and CDR2 SFDVKD. The CDR3 protein is CATISNRQGGTDTQYF. The DNA of the CDR3 is TGTGCCACCATTAGTAACCGACAGGGAGGCACAGATACGCAGTATTTT.

This clonotype was observed many times. The V call is TRBV10-3, the J call TRBJ1-1; no clear D. Trimming stripped 6 bases from V and 2 bases from J, with 7 bases between. CDR3 length equals 12 residues. Per germline, CDR1 ENHRY and CDR2 SYGVKD. CDR3 region: CAISPDNTEAFF. In nucleotides, the CDR3 is TGTGCCATCAGCCCCGATAACACTGAAGCTTTCTTT.

The table lists this clonotype with many counts. The chain carries TRBV4-3 and TRBJ1-1; 9 nucleotides match TRBD1. Germline lookup yields CDR1 LGHNA and CDR2 YSLEER. After removal of 4 bases from V and 5 bases from J, the junction contained 8 bases not matched to a gene. This CDR3 has 15 amino acids. The chain's CDR3 is CASSRKTGGGTEAFF. In nucleotides, the CDR3 is TGCGCCAGCAGCCGGAAGACAGGGGGAGGAACTGAAGCTTTCTTT.

V is TRBV19 and J is TRBJ2-2; no reliable D call. Germline V gives CDR1 LNHDA, CDR2 SQIVND (reference sequence). Between the trimmed V and J ends, which lost 7 bases and 7 bases, there was a span of 7 bases. The CDR3 length is 11 residues. Here the CDR3 DNA reads TGTGCCAGTAAACTCCGCGGGGAGCTGTTTTTT. Amino acids: CASKLRGELFF.

In the case of this clonotype: A read error may account for a junction end that differs from germline. V is TRBV12-3 or TRBV12-4 and J is TRBJ1-1, with unresolved D. The CDR3 consists of 14 residues. The CDR3 loop reads CARSLWGMNTEAFF. The CDR3, as DNA: TGTGCCAGGAGTTTGTGGGGAATGAACACTGAAGCTTTCTTT.

The sample holds many counts of this clonotype. The J gene is TRBJ2-3, the V gene TRBV25-1; tentatively, D is TRBD1 or TRBD2 (5 bases each). V was cut by 1 base and J by 1 base, with 15 bases left in between. This CDR3 has 17 amino acids. Germline V gives CDR1 MGHDK, CDR2 SYGVNS. CDR3 nucleotides: TGTGCCAGCAGTGAATTGCCGGGGCGGTCAGGCACAGATACGCAGTATTTT. This codes for CASSELPGRSGTDTQYF.

This clonotype was recorded at least ten times. The rearrangement links TRBV4-1 to TRBJ1-5; the match to TRBD1 covers 10 bases. The ends lost 6 bases at V and 5 bases at J; junction bases unmatched: 7. This CDR3 contains 15 residues. Germline V gene sequence: CDR1 MGHRA, CDR2 YSYEKL. DNA of the CDR3: TGCGCCAGCAGACTTGCCGGGACAGGGGATCAGCCCCAGCATTTT. This codes for CASRLAGTGDQPQHF.

In its sample, this clonotype was seen many times. The chain joins TRBV27 to TRBJ2-7, with TRBD1 matching over 9 bases. Germline V gene lookup returns CDR1 MNHEY and CDR2 SMNVEV (reference sequence). J was trimmed by 4 bases and V by 6 bases; bases with no gene match: 7. The CDR3 is 14 amino acids. Here the CDR3 DNA reads TGTGCCAGCAGGGTAACAGGGGGCCCTTACGAGCAGTACTTC. Amino acids: CASRVTGGPYEQYF.

For this clonotype: The junction shows a germline mismatch at one end, possibly a read error. The chain couples TRBV20-1 to TRBJ1-1; 8 nucleotides align to TRBD1. The CDR3 is 15 amino acids. CDR1 is DFQATT, CDR2 SNEGSKA, per germline (reference sequence). The CDR3 loop is CSARKPRTGNTEAFF. The CDR3 nucleotides are TGCAGTGCTAGGAAACCTAGGACAGGGAACACTGAAGCCTTCTTT.

With regard to this clonotype: This may arise from a read error, as a much more abundant clone is one base away. The CDR3 does not close with the conserved phenylalanine or tryptophan, likely indicating a read error. V is TRBV5-1 and J is TRBJ1-2, with D unclear. The CDR3 spans 12 residues. V was pared by 1 base and J by 6 bases, with 7 bases between. Germline-derived CDR1 and CDR2 are SGHRS and YFSETQ. The CDR3 protein is CASSLSRDGYTL. The CDR3 nucleotides read TGCGCCAGCAGCTTGAGTAGGGATGGCTACACCCTC.

For this clonotype: A much bigger clone sits one base away, suggesting this may be a read error. The rearrangement joins TRBV7-2 to TRBJ2-5; no definite D call. Germline V lookup: CDR1 SGHTA, CDR2 FQGNSA. The ends were cut back, 1 base at V and 4 bases at J, with 13 bases in the middle. The CDR3 consists of 15 residues. In DNA form, the CDR3 reads TGTGCCAGCAGCTTAGGGTATAAGCCGTTAGAGACCCAGTACTTC. It is translated as CASSLGYKPLETQYF.

The V gene is TRBV3-1, the J gene TRBJ1-1; no clear D. Per germline, CDR1 LGHDT and CDR2 YNNKEL (reference sequence). V was cut by 3 bases and J by 1 base, with 15 bases left in between. The CDR3 length is 16 residues. CDR3 residues: CASSHNTGSWNTEAFF. CDR3 bases: TGTGCCAGCAGCCATAACACCGGGAGCTGGAACACTGAAGCTTTCTTT.

This clonotype was found a few times. This rearrangement joins TRBV4-1 to TRBJ1-6; no definite D call. This CDR3 has 18 residues. Germline-derived CDR1 and CDR2 are MGHRA and YSYEKL. V lost 0 bases and J 0 bases, leaving 12 bases between the germline ends. In DNA form, the CDR3 reads TGCGCCAGCAGCCAAGATAGGAGACAAAGCTCCTATAATTCACCCCTCCACTTT. Its protein product is CASSQDRRQSSYNSPLHF.

Only a few counts were recorded for this clonotype. This chain links TRBV29-1 with TRBJ2-7; TRBD1 agrees at 8 bases. CDR3 size: 13 residues. The V gene end was trimmed by 4 bases and the J gene end by 5 bases; junction bases not matched to a gene: 7. Germline-derived CDR1 and CDR2 are SQVTM and ANQGSEA. CDR3 DNA sequence: TGCAGCGTTGGAGACAGGGGACGTAACGAGCAGTACTTC. Amino acid sequence: CSVGDRGRNEQYF.

This clonotype was counted many times. This chain connects TRBV7-2 to TRBJ1-5, with unresolved D. The CDR3 runs 12 residues. The germline V and J ends were trimmed by 2 bases and 4 bases, with 3 bases remaining between them. Germline V gene lookup returns CDR1 SGHTA and CDR2 FQGNSA. The CDR3 spells CASSLSNQPQHF. As DNA, the CDR3 is TGTGCCAGCAGCTTATCAAATCAGCCCCAGCATTTT.

This clonotype was observed many times. The genes are TRBV29-1 and TRBJ1-1; 12 nucleotides line up with TRBD1. The CDR3 covers 15 residues. V lost 3 bases and J lost 1; bases outside the gene matches: 3. Germline CDR1 and CDR2: SQVTM and ANQGSEA. Written as DNA, the CDR3 is TGCAGCGTTGAGGGGACAGGGGGCAAGAACACTGAAGCTTTCTTT. Protein sequence: CSVEGTGGKNTEAFF.